Below are 15 T cell receptor beta chains sequenced from a single sample in a study of T cell responses to AZD1222 COVID-19 vaccine. TCRdb's copy holds only in-frame clones and misses some; the assay was immunoSEQ multiplex PCR. In the table there are roughly 140,000 clones, under 95% of which are singletons. Material: peripheral blood, obtained on day 0 of AZD1222 vaccination. Every receptor here comes from an adult in good health.

This rearrangement joins TRBV19 to TRBJ2-3; 16 positions match TRBD2. Germline V lookup: CDR1 LNHDA, CDR2 SQIVND (reference sequence). The J segment lost 3 bases and the V segment lost 8 bases, leaving 14 bases of the junction unmatched. The CDR3 extends over 19 amino acids. The CDR3 DNA is TGTGCCAGTGCGGTTATGGGACTAGCGGGAGGGGGGTTTACAGATACGCAGTATTTT. Its translation is CASAVMGLAGGGFTDTQYF.

This chain joins TRBV7-3 and TRBJ2-1; D remains unclear. The V and J ends lost 2 bases and 6 bases respectively, with 14 bases between them. Germline V gives CDR1 SGHTA, CDR2 FQGTGA. The CDR3 is made up of 15 amino acids. The CDR3 sequence: CASSLLPTTTNEQFF. DNA for the CDR3: TGTGCCAGCAGCTTACTTCCAACCACTACCAATGAGCAGTTCTTC.

V is TRBV29-1 and J is TRBJ2-1; D may be TRBD2 (5 bases). From germline, CDR1 is SQVTM and CDR2 ANQGSEA. The germline V and J ends were trimmed by 6 bases and 10 bases, with 10 bases remaining between them. This CDR3 comprises 10 residues. The CDR3 sequence is CSVTLGEQFF. CDR3 nucleotide sequence: TGCAGCGTCACACTAGGGGAGCAGTTCTTC.

The V gene is TRBV7-6, the J gene TRBJ1-6, with D perhaps TRBD1 (5 bases). With 0 bases removed from V and 9 bases from J, the gap between germline ends came to 18 bases. Germline V CDR1 and CDR2: SGHVS, FNYEAQ. The CDR3 totals 17 residues. This chain's CDR3 is CASSLAPPGEIGSPLHF. DNA of the CDR3: TGTGCCAGCAGCTTAGCCCCACCGGGGGAGATCGGTTCACCCCTCCACTTT.

V and J are TRBV5-1 and TRBJ2-3, with TRBD2 matching 9 bases. With 7 bases clipped from V and 0 bases from J, the junction kept 3 bases outside the gene matches. The CDR3 length is 14 residues. Per the germline V gene, CDR1 is SGHRS and CDR2 is YFSETQ. The CDR3 DNA follows: TGCGCCAGCGGTACTAGCGGGAGCACAGATACGCAGTATTTT. It yields the protein CASGTSGSTDTQYF.

The chain uses TRBV2 and TRBJ2-5, with 7 bases lining up with TRBD1. Germline assignment: CDR1 SNHLY and CDR2 FYNNEI. Trimming at V came to 6 bases and at J to 4 bases, leaving 8 bases not matched to a gene. The CDR3 totals 14 residues. The CDR3 nucleotides are TGTGCCAGCAGGGTGGGGGACAGAGCAGAGACCCAGTACTTC. This codes for CASRVGDRAETQYF.

The rearrangement uses TRBV13 and TRBJ2-1, with D tentatively TRBD1 (5 bases). The CDR3 loop spans 16 amino acids. CDR1 is PRHDT and CDR2 is FYEKMQ in the germline V gene (reference sequence). With 5 bases removed from V and 0 bases from J, the gap between germline ends came to 14 bases. CDR3 residues: CASSPPGTGSYNEQFF. The CDR3 DNA reads TGTGCCAGCAGCCCCCCCGGTACAGGCTCCTACAATGAGCAGTTCTTC.

This chain connects TRBV27 to TRBJ2-2; D remains ambiguous. The length of the CDR3 is 15 residues. Looked up from germline, CDR1 is MNHEY and CDR2 is SMNVEV (reference sequence). V lost 0 bases, J lost 0 bases, and 5 bases lay in between. The CDR3 sequence: CASSLSRSNTGELFF. The DNA of the CDR3 is TGTGCCAGCAGTTTATCTCGGTCGAACACCGGGGAGCTGTTTTTT.

The genes are TRBV7-2 and TRBJ2-1; D gene ambiguous. Germline V gives CDR1 SGHTA, CDR2 FQGNSA. Trimming took off 1 base at V and 0 bases at J, with 7 bases between the two ends. This CDR3 region has 15 residues. In DNA form, the CDR3 reads TGTGCCAGCAGCTTAGGTACGGGCTCCTACAATGAGCAGTTCTTC. Translation: CASSLGTGSYNEQFF.

This clone appeared a single time. The CDR3 loop is CASSWAGSTETQYF. The CDR3 DNA sequence: TGCGCCAGCAGCTGGGCGGGTAGTACGGAGACCCAGTACTTC. The chain is built from TRBV5-1 and TRBJ2-5, with TRBD2 as a possible D gene (5 bases). Germline V lookup: CDR1 SGHRS, CDR2 YFSETQ. V was pared by 3 bases and J by 5 bases, with 14 bases between. This CDR3 is 14 amino acids long.

CDR3 sequence (DNA): TGTGCCAGCAGTTTAAGGGGGCAGGGGAACACTGAAGCTTTCTTT. This gives the protein CASSLRGQGNTEAFF. V usage is TRBV28 and J usage is TRBJ1-1; 7 bases map to TRBD1. After removal of 2 bases from V and 1 base from J, the junction contained 4 bases not matched to a gene. Per germline, CDR1 MDHEN and CDR2 SYDVKM. The CDR3 runs 15 residues.

The chain joins TRBV6-5 to TRBJ2-1; 8 positions agree with TRBD2. Trimming removed 11 bases from V and 5 bases from J; junction bases left unmatched: 11. CDR1 is MNHEY, CDR2 SVGAGI, per germline. The CDR3 has 14 amino acids. The CDR3, as DNA: TGTGCCGGACAAGCGGGAGAGGGTAACAATGAGCAGTTCTTC. It codes for CAGQAGEGNNEQFF.

The rearrangement links TRBV28 to TRBJ2-1, with unresolved D. Germline assignment: CDR1 MDHEN and CDR2 SYDVKM. V was trimmed by 3 bases and J by 6 bases, leaving 6 bases between them. The CDR3 has 12 residues. CDR3 in DNA: TGTGCCAGCAGTTTGAACTCCAATGAGCAGTTCTTC. Translated: CASSLNSNEQFF.

The rearrangement uses TRBV4-3 and TRBJ2-3, with 12 bases that match TRBD2. This CDR3 comprises 17 residues. V lost 0 bases and J lost 6; bases outside the gene matches: 7. Looked up from germline, CDR1 is LGHNA and CDR2 is YSLEER. The CDR3 bases are TGCGCCAGCAGCCAAGATAGAGGACTAGCGGGAAAGGATACGCAGTATTTT. This gives the protein CASSQDRGLAGKDTQYF.

CDR3 DNA: TGTGCCAGCAGCTTTTATTTGGCCGGGGAGCTGTTTTTT. It is translated as CASSFYLAGELFF. V and J are TRBV7-2 and TRBJ2-2; D is undetermined. The CDR3 runs 13 residues. Trimming removed 3 bases from V and 6 bases from J, with 8 bases in between. Germline V gene lookup returns CDR1 SGHTA and CDR2 FQGNSA.